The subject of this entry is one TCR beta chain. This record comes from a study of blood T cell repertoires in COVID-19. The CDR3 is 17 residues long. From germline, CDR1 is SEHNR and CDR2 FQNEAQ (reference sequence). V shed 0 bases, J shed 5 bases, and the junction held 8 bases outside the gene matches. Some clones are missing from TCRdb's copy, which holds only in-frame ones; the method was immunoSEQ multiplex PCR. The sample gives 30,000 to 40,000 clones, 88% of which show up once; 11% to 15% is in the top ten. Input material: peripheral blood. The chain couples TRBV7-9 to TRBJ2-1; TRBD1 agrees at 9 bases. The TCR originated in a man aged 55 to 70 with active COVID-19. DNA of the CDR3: TGTGCCAGCAGCTTAGCCGGGACAGGGAGAGGGCACAATGAGCAGTTCTTC. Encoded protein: CASSLAGTGRGHNEQFF.